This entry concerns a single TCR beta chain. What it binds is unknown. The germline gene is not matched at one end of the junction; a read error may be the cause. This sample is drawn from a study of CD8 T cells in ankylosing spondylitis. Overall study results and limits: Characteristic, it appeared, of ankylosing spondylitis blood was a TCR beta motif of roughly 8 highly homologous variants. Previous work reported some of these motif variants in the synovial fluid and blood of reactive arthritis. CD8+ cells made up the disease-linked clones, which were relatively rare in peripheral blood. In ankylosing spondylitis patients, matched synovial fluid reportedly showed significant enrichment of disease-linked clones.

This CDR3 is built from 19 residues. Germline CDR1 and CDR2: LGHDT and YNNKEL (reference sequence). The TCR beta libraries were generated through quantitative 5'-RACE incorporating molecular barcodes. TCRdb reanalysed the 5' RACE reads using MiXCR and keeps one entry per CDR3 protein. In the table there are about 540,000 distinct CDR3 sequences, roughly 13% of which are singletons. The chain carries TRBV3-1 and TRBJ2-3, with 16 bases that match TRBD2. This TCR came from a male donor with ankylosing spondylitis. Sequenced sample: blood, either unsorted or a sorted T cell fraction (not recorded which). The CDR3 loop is CACSFTGTSGRAGADTQYF. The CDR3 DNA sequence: TGTGCCTGCAGTTTCACCGGGACTAGCGGGAGGGCCGGAGCAGATACGCAGTATTTT.